The 4 T cell receptor beta chains below were found in one sample sequenced in a study of blood T cell repertoires in COVID-19. Measured with immunoSEQ multiplex PCR; TCRdb has only the in-frame clones, and not every one. The sample contains under 200,000 clones, about 80% of which appear only once. Sequenced material: peripheral blood. The receptors come from a man in his 70s who had recovered from COVID-19.

V usage is TRBV7-9 and J usage is TRBJ1-2; 8 bases agree with TRBD1. The germline CDR1 and CDR2 sequences are SEHNR and FQNEAQ (reference sequence). The CDR3 covers 14 residues. After removal of 7 bases from V and 3 bases from J, the junction contained 7 bases not matched to a gene. The CDR3 DNA follows: TGTGCCAGCACCGATCGACAGGGGCACTATGGCTACACCTTC. As protein: CASTDRQGHYGYTF.

V gene TRBV11-3 combines with J gene TRBJ1-1; TRBD1 aligns across 7 bases. The CDR3 is 15 amino acids. CDR1 and CDR2 from the germline V gene are SGHNT and YENEEA. The V gene end was trimmed by 2 bases and the J gene end by 3 bases; junction bases not matched to a gene: 6. The CDR3 spells CASSLRQGGDTEAFF. In DNA, the CDR3 is TGTGCCAGCAGCTTACGACAGGGTGGGGACACTGAAGCTTTCTTT.

In DNA, the CDR3 is TGCGCCAGCAGCCAAGATGCCTCGGGAGGGGCAGATACGCAGTATTTT. This translates into CASSQDASGGADTQYF. This rearrangement joins TRBV4-1 to TRBJ2-3; 8 nucleotides line up with TRBD2. V dropped 0 bases and J dropped 4; count of bases not matched to a gene: 6. The germline gives CDR1 MGHRA, CDR2 YSYEKL. The length of the CDR3 is 16 residues.

V is TRBV30 and J is TRBJ2-5; TRBD2 is a possible D gene (5 bases). Germline V gene sequence: CDR1 GTSNPN, CDR2 SVGIG (reference sequence). The CDR3 covers 13 residues. Trimming left V 2 bases short and J 2 bases short, with 9 bases between. The CDR3 sequence is CAWSPGSQETQYF. For the CDR3, the DNA is TGTGCCTGGAGTCCTGGGAGTCAAGAGACCCAGTACTTC.